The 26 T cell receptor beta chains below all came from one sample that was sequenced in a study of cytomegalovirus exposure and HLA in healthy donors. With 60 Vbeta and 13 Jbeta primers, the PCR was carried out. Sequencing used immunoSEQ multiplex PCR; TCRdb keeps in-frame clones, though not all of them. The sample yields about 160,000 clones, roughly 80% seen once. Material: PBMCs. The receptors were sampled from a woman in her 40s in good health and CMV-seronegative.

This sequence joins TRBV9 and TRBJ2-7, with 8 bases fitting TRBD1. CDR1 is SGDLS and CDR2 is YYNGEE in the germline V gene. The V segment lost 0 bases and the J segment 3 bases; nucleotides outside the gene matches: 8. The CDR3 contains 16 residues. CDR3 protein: CASSVDPGQASYEQYF. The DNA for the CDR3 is TGTGCCAGCAGCGTAGACCCGGGACAGGCAAGCTACGAGCAGTACTTC. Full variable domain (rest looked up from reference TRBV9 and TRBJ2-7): DSGVTQTPKHLITATGQRVTLRCSPRSGDLSVYWYQQSLDQGLQFLIQYYNGEERAKGNILERFSAQQFPDLHSELNLSSLELGDSALYFCASSVDPGQASYEQYFGPGTRLTVT.

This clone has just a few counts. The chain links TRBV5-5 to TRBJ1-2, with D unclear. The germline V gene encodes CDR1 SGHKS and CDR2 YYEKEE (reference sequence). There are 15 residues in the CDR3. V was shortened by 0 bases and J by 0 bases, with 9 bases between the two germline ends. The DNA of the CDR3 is TGTGCCAGCAGCTTGGTTCCCCCAACTAACTATGGCTACACCTTC. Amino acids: CASSLVPPTNYGYTF.

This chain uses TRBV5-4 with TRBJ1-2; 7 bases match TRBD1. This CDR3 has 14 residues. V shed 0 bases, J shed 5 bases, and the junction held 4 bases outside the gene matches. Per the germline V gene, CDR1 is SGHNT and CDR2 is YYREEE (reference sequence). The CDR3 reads CASSLAQGGYGYTF. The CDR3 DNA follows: TGTGCCAGCAGCTTGGCCCAGGGGGGTTATGGCTACACCTTC.

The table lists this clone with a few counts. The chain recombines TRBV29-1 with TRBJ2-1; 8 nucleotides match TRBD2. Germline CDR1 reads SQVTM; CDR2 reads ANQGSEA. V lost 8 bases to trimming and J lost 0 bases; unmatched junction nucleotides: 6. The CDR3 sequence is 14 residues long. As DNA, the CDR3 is TGCAGCACGATCAGCGGGGGCTCCTACAATGAGCAGTTCTTC. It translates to CSTISGGSYNEQFF.

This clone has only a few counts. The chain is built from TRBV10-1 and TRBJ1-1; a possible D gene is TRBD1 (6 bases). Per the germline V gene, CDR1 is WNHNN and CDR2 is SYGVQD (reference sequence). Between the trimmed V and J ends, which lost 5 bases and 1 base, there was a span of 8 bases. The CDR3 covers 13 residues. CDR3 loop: CASSIGGNTEAFF. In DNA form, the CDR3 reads TGCGCCAGCAGTATAGGGGGGAACACTGAAGCTTTCTTT.

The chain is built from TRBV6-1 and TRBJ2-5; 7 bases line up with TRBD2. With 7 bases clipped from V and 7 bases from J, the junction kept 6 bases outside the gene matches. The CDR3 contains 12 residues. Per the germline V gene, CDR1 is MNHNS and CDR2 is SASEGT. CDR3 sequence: CASKAGVGTQYF. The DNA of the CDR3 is TGTGCCAGCAAGGCGGGGGTGGGGACCCAGTACTTC.

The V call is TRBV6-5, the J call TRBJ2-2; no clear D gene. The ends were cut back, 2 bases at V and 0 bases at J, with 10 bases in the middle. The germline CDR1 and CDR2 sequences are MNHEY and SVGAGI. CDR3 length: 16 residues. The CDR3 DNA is TGTGCCAGCAGTTACCGATACACCGCGAACACCGGGGAGCTGTTTTTT. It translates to CASSYRYTANTGELFF.

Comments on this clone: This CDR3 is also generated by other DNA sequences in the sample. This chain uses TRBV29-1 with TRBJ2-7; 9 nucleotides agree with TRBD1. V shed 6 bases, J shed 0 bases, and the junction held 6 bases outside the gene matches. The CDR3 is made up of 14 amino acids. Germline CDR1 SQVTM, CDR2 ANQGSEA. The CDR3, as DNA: TGCAGCGTCGGACAGGGGACGAGCTCCTACGAGCAGTACTTC. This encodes CSVGQGTSSYEQYF.

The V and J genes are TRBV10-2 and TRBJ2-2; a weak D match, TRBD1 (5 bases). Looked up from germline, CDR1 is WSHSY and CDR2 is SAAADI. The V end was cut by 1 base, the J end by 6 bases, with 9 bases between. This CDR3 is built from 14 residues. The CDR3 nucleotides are TGCGCCAGCAGTGAGTTGGTAGGGGCCGGGGAGCTGTTTTTT. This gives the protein CASSELVGAGELFF.

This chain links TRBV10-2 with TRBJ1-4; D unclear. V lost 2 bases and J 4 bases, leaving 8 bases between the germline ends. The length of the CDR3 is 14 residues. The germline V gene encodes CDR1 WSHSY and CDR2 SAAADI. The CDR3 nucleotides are TGCGCCAGCAGTGAGGCAGGTTATAATGAAAAACTGTTTTTT. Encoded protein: CASSEAGYNEKLFF.

The CDR3 DNA follows: TGCAGCGTTGAAGGCGGGGGCAGAGAGCAGTACTTC. Amino acids: CSVEGGGREQYF. The chain carries TRBV29-1 and TRBJ2-7; weak D call: TRBD2 (7 bases). The CDR3 runs 12 residues. Germline V lookup: CDR1 SQVTM, CDR2 ANQGSEA. Trimming pared 1 base from V and 7 bases from J, leaving 11 bases between.

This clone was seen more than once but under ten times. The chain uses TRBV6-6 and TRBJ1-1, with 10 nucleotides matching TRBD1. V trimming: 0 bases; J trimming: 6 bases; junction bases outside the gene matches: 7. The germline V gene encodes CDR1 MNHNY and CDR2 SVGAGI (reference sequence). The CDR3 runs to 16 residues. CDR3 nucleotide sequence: TGTGCCAGCAGTTACTCGGGACAGGGGAGGGGTTCTGAAGCTTTCTTT. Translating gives CASSYSGQGRGSEAFF.

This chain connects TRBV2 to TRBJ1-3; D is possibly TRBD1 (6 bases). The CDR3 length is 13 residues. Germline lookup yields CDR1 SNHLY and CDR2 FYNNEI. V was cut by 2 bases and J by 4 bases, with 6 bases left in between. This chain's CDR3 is CASSEQGGNTIYF. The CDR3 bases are TGTGCCAGCAGTGAACAGGGGGGAAACACCATATATTTT.

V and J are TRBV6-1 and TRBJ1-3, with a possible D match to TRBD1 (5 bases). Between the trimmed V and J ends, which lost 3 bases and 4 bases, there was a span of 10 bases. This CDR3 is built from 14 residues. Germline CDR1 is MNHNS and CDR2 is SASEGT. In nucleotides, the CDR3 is TGTGCCAGCAGTGATCGTACAGGAGGAAACACCATATATTTT. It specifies CASSDRTGGNTIYF.

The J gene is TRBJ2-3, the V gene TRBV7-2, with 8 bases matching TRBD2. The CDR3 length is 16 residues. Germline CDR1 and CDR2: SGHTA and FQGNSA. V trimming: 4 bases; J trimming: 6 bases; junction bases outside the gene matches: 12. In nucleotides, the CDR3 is TGTGCCAGCAGCTCCCCGGGAGGGGGGGCCGGGGATACGCAGTATTTT. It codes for CASSSPGGGAGDTQYF. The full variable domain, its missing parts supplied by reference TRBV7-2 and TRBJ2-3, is GAGVSQSPSNKVTEKGKDVELRCDPISGHTALYWYRQSLGQGLEFLIYFQGNSAPDKSGLPSDRFSAERTGGSVSTLTIQRTQQEDSAVYLCASSSPGGGAGDTQYFGPGTRLTVL.

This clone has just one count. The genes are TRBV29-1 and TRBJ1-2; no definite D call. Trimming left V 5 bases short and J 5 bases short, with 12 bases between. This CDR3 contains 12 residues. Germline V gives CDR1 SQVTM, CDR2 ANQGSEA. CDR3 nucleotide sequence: TGCAGCGTTCGGGTCAGCGGATATGGCTACACCTTC. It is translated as CSVRVSGYGYTF.

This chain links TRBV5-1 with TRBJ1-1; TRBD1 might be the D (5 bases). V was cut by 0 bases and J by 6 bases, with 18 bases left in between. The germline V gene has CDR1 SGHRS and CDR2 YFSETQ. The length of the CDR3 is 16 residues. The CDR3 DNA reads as TGCGCCAGCAGCTTGGAAGGGAGGGGTTACTCTCCTGAAGCTTTCTTT. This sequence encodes CASSLEGRGYSPEAFF.

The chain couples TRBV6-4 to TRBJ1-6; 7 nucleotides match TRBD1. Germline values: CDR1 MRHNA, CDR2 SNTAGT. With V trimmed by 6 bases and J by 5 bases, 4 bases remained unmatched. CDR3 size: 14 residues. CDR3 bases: TGTGCCAGCAGCCAGGGGGTAAATAATTCACCCCTCCACTTT. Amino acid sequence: CASSQGVNNSPLHF.

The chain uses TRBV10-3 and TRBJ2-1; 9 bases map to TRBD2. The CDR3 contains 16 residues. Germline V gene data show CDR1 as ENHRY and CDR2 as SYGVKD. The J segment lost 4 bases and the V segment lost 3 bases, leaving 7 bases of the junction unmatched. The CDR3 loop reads CAISDQSGGTYNEQFF. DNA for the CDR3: TGTGCCATCAGTGATCAAAGCGGGGGGACTTACAATGAGCAGTTCTTC.

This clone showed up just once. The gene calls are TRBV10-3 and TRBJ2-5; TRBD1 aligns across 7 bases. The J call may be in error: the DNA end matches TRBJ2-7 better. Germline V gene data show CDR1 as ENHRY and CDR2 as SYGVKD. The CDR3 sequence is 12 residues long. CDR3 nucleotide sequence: TGTGCCACCTTTGAAAGGGGGCACGAGCAGTACTTC. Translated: CATFERGHEQYF.

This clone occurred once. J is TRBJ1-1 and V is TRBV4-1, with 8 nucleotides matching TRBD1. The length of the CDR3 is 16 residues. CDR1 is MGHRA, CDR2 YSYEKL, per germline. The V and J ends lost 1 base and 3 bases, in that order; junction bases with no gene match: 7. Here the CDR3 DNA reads TGCGCCAGCAGCCAAGGACGGGCCAGGGGGCACACTGAAGCTTTCTTT. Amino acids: CASSQGRARGHTEAFF.

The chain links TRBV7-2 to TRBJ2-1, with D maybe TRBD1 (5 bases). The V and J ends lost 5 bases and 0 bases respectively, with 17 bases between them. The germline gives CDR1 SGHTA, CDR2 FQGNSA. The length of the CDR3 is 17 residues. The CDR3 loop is CASSGARGVGSYNEQFF. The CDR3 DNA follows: TGTGCCAGCAGCGGGGCGAGAGGCGTTGGCTCCTACAATGAGCAGTTCTTC.

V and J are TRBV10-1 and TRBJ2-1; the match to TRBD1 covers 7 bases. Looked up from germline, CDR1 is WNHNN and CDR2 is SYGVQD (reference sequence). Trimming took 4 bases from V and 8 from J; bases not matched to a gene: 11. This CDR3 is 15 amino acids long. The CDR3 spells CASSGRGQSTDEQFF. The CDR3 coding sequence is TGCGCCAGCAGTGGTCGGGGACAGTCTACAGATGAGCAGTTCTTC.

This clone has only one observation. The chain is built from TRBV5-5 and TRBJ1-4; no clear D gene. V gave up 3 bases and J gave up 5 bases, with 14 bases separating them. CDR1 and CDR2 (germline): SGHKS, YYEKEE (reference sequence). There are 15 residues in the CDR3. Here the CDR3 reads CASSSPWGGNEKLFF. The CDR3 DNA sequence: TGTGCCAGCAGCTCCCCCTGGGGAGGGAATGAAAAACTGTTTTTT.

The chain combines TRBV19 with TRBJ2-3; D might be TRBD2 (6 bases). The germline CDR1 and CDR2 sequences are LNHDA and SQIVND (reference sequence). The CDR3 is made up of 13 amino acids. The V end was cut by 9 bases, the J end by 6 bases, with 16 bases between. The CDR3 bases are TGTGCCAGCTTGGGGGGTTCAAGGGATACGCAGTATTTT. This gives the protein CASLGGSRDTQYF. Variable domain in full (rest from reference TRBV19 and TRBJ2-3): DGGITQSPKYLFRKEGQNVTLSCEQNLNHDAMYWYRQDPGQGLRLIYYSQIVNDFQKGDIAEGYSVSREKKESFPLTVTSAQKNPTAFYLCASLGGSRDTQYFGPGTRLTVL.

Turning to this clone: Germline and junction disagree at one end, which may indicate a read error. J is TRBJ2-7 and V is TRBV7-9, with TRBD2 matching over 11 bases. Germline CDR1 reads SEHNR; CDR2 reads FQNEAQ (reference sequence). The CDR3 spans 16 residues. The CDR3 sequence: CSSSSGLAGRGEEQYF. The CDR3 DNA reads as TGTTCCAGCAGCTCCGGACTAGCGGGCCGAGGGGAGGAGCAGTACTTC.